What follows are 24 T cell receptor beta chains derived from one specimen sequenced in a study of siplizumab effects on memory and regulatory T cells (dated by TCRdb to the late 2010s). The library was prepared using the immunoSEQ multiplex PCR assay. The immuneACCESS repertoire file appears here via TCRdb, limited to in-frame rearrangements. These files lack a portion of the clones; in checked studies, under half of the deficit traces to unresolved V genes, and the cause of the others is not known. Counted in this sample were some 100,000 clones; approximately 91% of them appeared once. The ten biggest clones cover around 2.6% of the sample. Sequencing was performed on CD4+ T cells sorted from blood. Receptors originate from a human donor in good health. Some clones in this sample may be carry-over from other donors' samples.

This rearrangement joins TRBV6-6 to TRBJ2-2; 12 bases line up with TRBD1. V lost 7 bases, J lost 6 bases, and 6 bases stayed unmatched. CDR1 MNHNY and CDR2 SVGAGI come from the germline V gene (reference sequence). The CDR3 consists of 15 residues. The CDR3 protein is CASIPGQGAAGELFF. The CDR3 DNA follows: TGTGCCAGCATACCGGGACAGGGGGCAGCCGGGGAGCTGTTTTTT.

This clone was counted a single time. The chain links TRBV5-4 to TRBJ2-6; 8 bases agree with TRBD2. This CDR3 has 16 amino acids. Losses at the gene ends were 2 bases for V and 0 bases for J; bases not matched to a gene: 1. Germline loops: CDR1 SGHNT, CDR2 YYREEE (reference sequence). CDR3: CASSFREGSGANVLTF. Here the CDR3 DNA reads TGTGCCAGCAGCTTTCGGGAGGGCTCTGGGGCCAACGTCCTGACTTTC.

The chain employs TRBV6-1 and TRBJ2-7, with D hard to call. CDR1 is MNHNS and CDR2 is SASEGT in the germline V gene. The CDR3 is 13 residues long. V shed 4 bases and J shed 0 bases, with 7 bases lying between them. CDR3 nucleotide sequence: TGTGCCAGCAGTGGTTTAAGCTCCTACGAGCAGTACTTC. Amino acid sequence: CASSGLSSYEQYF.

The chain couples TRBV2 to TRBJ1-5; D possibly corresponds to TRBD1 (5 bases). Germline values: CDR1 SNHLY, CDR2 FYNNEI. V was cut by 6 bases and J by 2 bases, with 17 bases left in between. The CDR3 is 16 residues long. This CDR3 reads CASSGDSFAGNQPQHF. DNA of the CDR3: TGTGCCAGCAGCGGCGACAGCTTCGCGGGCAATCAGCCCCAGCATTTT.

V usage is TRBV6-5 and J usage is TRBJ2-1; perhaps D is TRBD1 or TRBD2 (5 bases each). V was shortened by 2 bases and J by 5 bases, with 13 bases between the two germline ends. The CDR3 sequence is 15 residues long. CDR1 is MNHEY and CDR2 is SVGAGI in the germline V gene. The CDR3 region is CASSYQIRGDNEQFF. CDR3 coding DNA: TGTGCCAGCAGTTACCAAATCCGGGGCGACAATGAGCAGTTCTTC.

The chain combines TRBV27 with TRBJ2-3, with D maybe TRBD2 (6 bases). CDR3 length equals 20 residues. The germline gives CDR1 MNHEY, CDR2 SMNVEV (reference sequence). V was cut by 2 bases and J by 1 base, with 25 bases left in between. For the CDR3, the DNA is TGTGCCAGCAGTTTAGCCCTGGGTCTGACGGGAGCCCAACGCACAGATACGCAGTATTTT. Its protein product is CASSLALGLTGAQRTDTQYF.

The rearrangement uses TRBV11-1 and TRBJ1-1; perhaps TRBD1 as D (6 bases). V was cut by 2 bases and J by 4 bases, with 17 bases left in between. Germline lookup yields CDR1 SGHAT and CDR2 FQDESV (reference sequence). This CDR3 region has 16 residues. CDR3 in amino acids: CASSLMASGAGTEAFF. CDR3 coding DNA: TGTGCCAGCAGCTTAATGGCATCGGGGGCAGGCACTGAAGCTTTCTTT.

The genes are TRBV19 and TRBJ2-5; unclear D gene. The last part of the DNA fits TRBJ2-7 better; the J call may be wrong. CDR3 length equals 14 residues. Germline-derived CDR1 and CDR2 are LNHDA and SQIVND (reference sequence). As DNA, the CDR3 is TGTGCCAGTAGTATTGAGTTAAACCCCAACGAGCAGTACTTC. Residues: CASSIELNPNEQYF.

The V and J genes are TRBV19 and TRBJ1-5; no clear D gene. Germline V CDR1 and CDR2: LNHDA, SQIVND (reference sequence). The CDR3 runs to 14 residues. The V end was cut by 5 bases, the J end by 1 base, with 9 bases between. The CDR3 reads CASSPDWSNQPQHF. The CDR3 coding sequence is TGTGCCAGTAGTCCGGACTGGAGCAATCAGCCCCAGCATTTT.

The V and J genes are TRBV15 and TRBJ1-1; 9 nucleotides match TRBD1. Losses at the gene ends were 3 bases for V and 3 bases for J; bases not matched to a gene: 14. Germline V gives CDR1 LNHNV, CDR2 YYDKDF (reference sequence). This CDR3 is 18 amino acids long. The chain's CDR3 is CATSRGLGQGTYYTEAFF. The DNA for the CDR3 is TGTGCCACCAGCAGGGGGCTTGGACAGGGGACATATTACACTGAAGCTTTCTTT.

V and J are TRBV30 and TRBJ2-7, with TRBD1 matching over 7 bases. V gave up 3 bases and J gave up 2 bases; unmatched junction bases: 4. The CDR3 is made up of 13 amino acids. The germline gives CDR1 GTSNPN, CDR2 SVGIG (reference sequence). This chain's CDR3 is CAWRGQTPYEQYF. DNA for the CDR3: TGTGCCTGGAGGGGACAGACACCCTACGAGCAGTACTTC.

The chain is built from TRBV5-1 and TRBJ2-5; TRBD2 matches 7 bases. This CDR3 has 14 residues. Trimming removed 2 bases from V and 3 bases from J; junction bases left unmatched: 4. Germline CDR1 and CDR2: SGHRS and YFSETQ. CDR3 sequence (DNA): TGCGCCAGCAGCTTAAGGCTAGCGGAAGAGACCCAGTACTTC. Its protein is CASSLRLAEETQYF.

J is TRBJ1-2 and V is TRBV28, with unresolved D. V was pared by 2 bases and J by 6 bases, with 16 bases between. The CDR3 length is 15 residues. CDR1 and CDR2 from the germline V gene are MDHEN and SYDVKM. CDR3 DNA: TGTGCCAGCAGTTTAGGGTACGCAGGAGTCGATGGCTACACCTTC. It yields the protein CASSLGYAGVDGYTF.

The CDR3 nucleotides are TGCAGCGCCGGGGACAGCAAAGAGACCCAGTACTTC. This translates into CSAGDSKETQYF. The V gene is TRBV29-1, the J gene TRBJ2-5, with TRBD1 matching 7 bases. There are 12 residues in the CDR3. With V trimmed by 7 bases and J by 3 bases, 5 bases remained unmatched. CDR1 and CDR2 from the germline V gene are SQVTM and ANQGSEA.

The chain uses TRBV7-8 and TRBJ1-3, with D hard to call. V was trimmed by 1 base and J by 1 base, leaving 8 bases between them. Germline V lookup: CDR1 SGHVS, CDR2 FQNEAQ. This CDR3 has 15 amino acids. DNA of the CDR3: TGTGCCAGCAGCTTAGGATTTGGGTCTGGAAACACCATATATTTT. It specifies CASSLGFGSGNTIYF.

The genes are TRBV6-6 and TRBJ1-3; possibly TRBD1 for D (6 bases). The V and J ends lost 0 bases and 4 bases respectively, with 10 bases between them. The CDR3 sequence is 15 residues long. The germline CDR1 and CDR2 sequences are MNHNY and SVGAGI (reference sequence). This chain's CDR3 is CASSYSFRGGNTIYF. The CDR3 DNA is TGTGCCAGCAGTTACTCCTTCAGGGGCGGAAACACCATATATTTT.

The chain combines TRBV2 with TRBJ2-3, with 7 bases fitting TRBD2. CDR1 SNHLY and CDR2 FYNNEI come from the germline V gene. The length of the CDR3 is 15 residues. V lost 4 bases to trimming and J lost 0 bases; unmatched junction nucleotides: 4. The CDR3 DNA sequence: TGTGCCAGCAGTGTCCTAGCGGCTAGCACAGATACGCAGTATTTT. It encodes CASSVLAASTDTQYF.

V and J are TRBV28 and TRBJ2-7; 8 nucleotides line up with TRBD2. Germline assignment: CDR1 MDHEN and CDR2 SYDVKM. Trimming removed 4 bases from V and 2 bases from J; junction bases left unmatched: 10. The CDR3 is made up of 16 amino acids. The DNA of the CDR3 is TGTGCCAGCAGTTCCGGAGGACTAGCTAGGACCTACGAGCAGTACTTC. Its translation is CASSSGGLARTYEQYF.

The CDR3 DNA reads TGTGCCAGCAGTGATTCAAGGGGACTAGCGGGAGGAACGGACGAGCAGTACTTC. Its translation is CASSDSRGLAGGTDEQYF. The V call is TRBV2, the J call TRBJ2-7, with TRBD2 matching 15 bases. The germline CDR1 and CDR2 sequences are SNHLY and FYNNEI. CDR3 length equals 18 residues. Trimming cost V 3 bases and J 5 bases; bases outside gene matches: 11. Combining the CDR3 with reference TRBV2 and TRBJ2-7 gives the whole variable domain EPEVTQTPSHQVTQMGQEVILRCVPISNHLYFYWYRQILGQKVEFLVSFYNNEISEKSEIFDDQFSVERPDGSNFTLKIRSTKLEDSAMYFCASSDSRGLAGGTDEQYFGPGTRLTVT.

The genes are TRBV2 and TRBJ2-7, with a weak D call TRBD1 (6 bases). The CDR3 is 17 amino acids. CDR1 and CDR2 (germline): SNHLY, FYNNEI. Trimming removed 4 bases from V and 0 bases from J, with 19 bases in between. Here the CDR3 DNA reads TGTGCCAGCAGTGTCTCTTGGACAGTGCGGATCTCCTACGAGCAGTACTTC. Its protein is CASSVSWTVRISYEQYF.

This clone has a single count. This chain's CDR3 is CASSRRPSGTGEETQYF. CDR3 nucleotide sequence: TGTGCCAGCTCACGCCGTCCATCCGGGACAGGGGAAGAGACCCAGTACTTC. The J gene is TRBJ2-5, the V gene TRBV18; 10 bases are shared with TRBD1. The length of the CDR3 is 17 residues. After removal of 4 bases from V and 3 bases from J, the junction contained 11 bases not matched to a gene. From germline, CDR1 is KGHSH and CDR2 LQKENI.

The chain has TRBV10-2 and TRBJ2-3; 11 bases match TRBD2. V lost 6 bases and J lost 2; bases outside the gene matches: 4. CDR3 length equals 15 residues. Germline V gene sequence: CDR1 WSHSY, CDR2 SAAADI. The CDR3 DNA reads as TGCGCCAGCAGACTAGCGGGAGAGATCACAGATACGCAGTATTTT. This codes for CASRLAGEITDTQYF.

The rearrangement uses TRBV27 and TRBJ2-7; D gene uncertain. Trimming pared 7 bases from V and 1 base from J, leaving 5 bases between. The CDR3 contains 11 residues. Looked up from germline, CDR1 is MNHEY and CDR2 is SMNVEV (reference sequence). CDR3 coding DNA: TGTGCCAGCACCAAGTCCTACGAGCAGTACTTC. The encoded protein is CASTKSYEQYF.

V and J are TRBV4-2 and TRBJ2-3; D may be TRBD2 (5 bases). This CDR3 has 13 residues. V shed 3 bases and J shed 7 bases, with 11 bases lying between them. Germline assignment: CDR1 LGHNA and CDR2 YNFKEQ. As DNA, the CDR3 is TGTGCCAGCAGCCAGGAAGAGGGTCATACGCAGTATTTT. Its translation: CASSQEEGHTQYF.